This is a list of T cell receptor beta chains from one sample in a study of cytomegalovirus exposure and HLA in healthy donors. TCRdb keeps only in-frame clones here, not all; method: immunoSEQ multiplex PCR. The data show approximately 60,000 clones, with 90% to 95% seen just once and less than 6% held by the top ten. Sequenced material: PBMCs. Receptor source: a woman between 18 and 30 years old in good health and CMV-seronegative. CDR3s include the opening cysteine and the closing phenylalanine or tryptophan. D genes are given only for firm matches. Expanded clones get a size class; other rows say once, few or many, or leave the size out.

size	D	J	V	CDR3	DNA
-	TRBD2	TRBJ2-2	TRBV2	CASRLAGGNTGELFF	TGTGCCAGCCGGCTAGCGGGGGGGAACACCGGGGAGCTGTTTTTT
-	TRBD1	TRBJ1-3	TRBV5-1	CASSVTGGTGNTIYF	TGCGCCAGCAGCGTGACAGGGGGGACTGGAAACACCATATATTTT
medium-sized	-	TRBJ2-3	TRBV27	CASSLRGGLSTDTQYF	TGTGCCAGCAGTTTACGGGGAGGCCTCAGCACAGATACGCAGTATTTT
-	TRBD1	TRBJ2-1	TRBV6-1	CASSEAAGQGAVVQFF	TGTGCCAGCAGTGAAGCGGCCGGACAGGGGGCCGTAGTACAGTTCTTC
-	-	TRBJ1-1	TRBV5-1	CASSLRGRVNTEAFF	TGCGCCAGCAGCTTGAGGGGAAGGGTGAACACTGAAGCTTTCTTT
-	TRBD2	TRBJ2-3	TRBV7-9	CASSPTSGGRDTQYF	TGTGCCAGCAGCCCAACTAGCGGTGGAAGAGATACGCAGTATTTT
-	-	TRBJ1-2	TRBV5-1	CASSSYRDNYGYTF	TGCGCCAGCAGCTCATACAGGGACAACTATGGCTACACCTTC
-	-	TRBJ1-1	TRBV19	CASSTPLAPEAFF	TGTGCCAGTAGTACCCCTTTGGCCCCTGAAGCTTTCTTT
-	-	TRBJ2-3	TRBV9	CASSDSWADTQYF	TGTGCCAGCAGCGACAGCTGGGCAGATACGCAGTATTTT
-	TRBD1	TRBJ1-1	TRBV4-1	CASSQGTGVDEAFF	TGCGCCAGCAGCCAAGGGACAGGGGTGGATGAAGCTTTCTTT